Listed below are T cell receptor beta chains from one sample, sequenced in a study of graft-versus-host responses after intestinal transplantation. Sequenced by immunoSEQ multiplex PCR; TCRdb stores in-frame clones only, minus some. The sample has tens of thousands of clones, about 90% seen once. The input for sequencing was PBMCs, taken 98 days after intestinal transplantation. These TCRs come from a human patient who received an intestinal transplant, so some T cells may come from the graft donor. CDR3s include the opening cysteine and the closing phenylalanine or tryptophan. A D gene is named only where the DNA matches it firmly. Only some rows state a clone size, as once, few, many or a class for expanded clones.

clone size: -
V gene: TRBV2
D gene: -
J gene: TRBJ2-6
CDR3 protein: CASSETRGAGANVLTF
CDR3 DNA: TGTGCCAGCAGTGAAACTCGGGGCGCTGGGGCCAACGTCCTGACTTTC

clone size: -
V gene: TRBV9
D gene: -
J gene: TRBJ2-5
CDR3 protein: CASSVEGGLNQETQYF
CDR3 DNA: TGTGCCAGCAGCGTAGAAGGGGGGCTCAACCAAGAGACCCAGTACTTC

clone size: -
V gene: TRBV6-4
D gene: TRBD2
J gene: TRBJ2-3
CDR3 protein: CAGTSEPNTDTQYF
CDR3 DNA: TGTGCCGGGACTAGTGAGCCGAACACAGATACGCAGTATTTT

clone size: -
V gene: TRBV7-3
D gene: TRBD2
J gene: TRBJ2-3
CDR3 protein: CASSFSGRASTDTQYF
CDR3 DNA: TGTGCCAGCAGCTTTAGCGGGAGGGCTAGCACAGATACGCAGTATTTT

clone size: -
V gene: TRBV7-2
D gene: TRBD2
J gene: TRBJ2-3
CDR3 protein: CASSLKTSGITDTQYF
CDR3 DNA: TGTGCCAGCAGCCTCAAGACTAGCGGTATCACAGATACGCAGTATTTT

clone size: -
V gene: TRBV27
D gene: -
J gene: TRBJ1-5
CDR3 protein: CASSLYASLNSFRAQPQHF
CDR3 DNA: TGTGCCAGCAGTTTATACGCGTCCCTTAATTCGTTCAGGGCTCAGCCCCAGCATTTT

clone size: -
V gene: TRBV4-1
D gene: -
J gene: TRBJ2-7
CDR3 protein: CASSQAGAYEQYF
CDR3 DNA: TGCGCCAGCAGCCAAGCGGGAGCCTACGAGCAGTACTTC

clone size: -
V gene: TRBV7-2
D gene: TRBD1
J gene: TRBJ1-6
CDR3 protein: CASGTDYNSPLHF
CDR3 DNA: TGTGCCAGTGGGACAGATTATAATTCACCCCTCCACTTT

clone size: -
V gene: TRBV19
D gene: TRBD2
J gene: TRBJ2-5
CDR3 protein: CAASTSGQETQYF
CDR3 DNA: TGTGCCGCAAGTACTAGCGGCCAAGAGACCCAGTACTTC

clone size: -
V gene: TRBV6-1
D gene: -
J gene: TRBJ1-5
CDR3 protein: CASSETGGRQPGWGTLIINQPQHF
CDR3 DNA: TGTGCCAGCAGTGAAACTGGGGGCCGGCAGCCCGGGTGGGGGACGCTTATAATCAATCAGCCCCAGCATTTT

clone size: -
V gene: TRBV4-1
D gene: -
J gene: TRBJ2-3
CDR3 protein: CASSQDPETDTQYF
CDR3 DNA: TGCGCCAGCAGCCAAGATCCGGAGACAGATACGCAGTATTTT

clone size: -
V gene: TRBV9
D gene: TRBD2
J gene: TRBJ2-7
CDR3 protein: CASSVDASGHHEQYF
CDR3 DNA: TGTGCCAGCAGCGTAGACGCTAGCGGGCATCACGAGCAGTACTTC

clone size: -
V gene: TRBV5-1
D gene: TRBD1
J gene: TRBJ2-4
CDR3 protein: CASSYGQGKDIQYF
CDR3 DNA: TGCGCCAGCAGCTATGGACAGGGCAAGGACATTCAGTACTTC

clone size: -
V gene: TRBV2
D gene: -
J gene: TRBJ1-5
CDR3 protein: CASSERTVDQPQHF
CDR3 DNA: TGTGCCAGCAGTGAAAGGACGGTTGATCAGCCCCAGCATTTT

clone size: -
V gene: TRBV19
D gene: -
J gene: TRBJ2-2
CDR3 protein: CASSMVSTGELFF
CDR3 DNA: TGTGCCAGTAGTATGGTCAGCACCGGGGAGCTGTTTTTT

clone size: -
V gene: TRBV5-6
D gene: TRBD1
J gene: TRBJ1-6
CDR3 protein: CASSLVRQGGVPLHF
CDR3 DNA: TGTGCCAGCAGCTTGGTTAGACAGGGGGGGGTACCCCTCCACTTT

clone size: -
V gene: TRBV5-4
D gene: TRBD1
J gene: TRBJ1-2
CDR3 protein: CASSQGQGANYGYTF
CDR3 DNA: TGTGCCAGCAGCCAAGGACAGGGGGCTAACTATGGCTACACCTTC

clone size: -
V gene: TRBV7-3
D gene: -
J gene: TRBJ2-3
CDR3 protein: CAFERGYTDTQYF
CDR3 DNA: TGTGCCTTTGAACGGGGATACACAGATACGCAGTATTTT

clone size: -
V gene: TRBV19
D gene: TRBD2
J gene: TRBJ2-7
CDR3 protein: CASSSGSHSYEQYF
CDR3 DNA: TGTGCCAGTAGTAGCGGGAGCCACTCCTACGAGCAGTACTTC

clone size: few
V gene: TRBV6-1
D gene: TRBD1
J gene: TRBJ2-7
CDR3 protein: CASMGRTGTYEQYF
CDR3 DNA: TGTGCCAGCATGGGGAGGACAGGGACCTACGAGCAGTACTTC

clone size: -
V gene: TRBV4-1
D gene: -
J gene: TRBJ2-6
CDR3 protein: CASSQDHEGVWSGANVLTF
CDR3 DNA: TGCGCCAGCAGCCAAGATCATGAGGGTGTATGGTCTGGGGCCAACGTCCTGACTTTC

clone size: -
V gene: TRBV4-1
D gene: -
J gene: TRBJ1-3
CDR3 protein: CASSIEAVYSGNTIYF
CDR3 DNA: TGCGCCAGCAGCATTGAAGCAGTGTACTCTGGAAACACCATATATTTT

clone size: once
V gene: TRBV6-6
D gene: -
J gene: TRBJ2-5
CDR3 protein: CASSTATRVQETQYF
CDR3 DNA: TGTGCCAGCAGTACCGCGACACGGGTCCAAGAGACCCAGTACTTC

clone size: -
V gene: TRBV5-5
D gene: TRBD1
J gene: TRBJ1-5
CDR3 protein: CASSLGTVSNQPQHF
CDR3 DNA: TGTGCCAGCAGCCTCGGGACAGTCAGCAATCAGCCCCAGCATTTT

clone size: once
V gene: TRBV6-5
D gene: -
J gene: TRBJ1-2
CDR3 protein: CASRKEGRFRGYTF
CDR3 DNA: TGTGCCAGCAGGAAGGAGGGGCGATTCAGAGGCTACACCTTC

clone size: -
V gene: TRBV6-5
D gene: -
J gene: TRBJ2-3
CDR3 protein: CASSYSDSSTDTQYF
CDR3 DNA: TGTGCCAGCAGTTACTCGGACAGTAGCACAGATACGCAGTATTTT

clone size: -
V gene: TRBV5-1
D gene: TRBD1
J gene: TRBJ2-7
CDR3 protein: CASSLVGTEYSREQYF
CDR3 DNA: TGCGCCAGCAGCTTGGTTGGGACAGAATATTCTCGGGAGCAGTACTTC

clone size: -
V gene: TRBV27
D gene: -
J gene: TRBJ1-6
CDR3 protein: CASSLFGAYNSPLHF
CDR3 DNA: TGTGCCAGCAGTTTATTCGGTGCTTACAATTCACCCCTCCACTTT

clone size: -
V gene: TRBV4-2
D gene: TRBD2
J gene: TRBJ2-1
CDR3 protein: CASSQETGLAGSNEQFF
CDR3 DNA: TGTGCCAGCAGCCAAGAGACGGGACTAGCGGGAAGCAATGAGCAGTTCTTC

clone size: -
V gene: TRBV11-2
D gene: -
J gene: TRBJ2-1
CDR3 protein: CASSYGTSREQFF
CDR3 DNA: TGTGCCAGCAGCTACGGAACTAGCCGTGAGCAGTTCTTC

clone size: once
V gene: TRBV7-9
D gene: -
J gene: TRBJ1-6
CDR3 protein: CASSLVGGTPYNSPLHF
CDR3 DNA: TGTGCCAGCAGCTTAGTCGGAGGGACACCTTATAATTCACCCCTCCACTTT

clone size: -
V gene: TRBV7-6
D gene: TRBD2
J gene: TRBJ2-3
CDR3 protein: CASSRGLAVTDTQYF
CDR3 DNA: TGTGCCAGCAGCCGTGGACTAGCGGTAACAGATACGCAGTATTTT

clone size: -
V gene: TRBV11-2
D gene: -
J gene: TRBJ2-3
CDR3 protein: CASSLEEGSALTDTQYF
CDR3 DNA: TGTGCCAGCAGCTTAGAAGAGGGTTCCGCCCTCACAGATACGCAGTATTTT

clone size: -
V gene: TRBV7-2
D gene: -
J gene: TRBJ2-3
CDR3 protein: CASSLWAYTDTQYF
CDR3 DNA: TGTGCCAGCAGCTTATGGGCATACACAGATACGCAGTATTTT

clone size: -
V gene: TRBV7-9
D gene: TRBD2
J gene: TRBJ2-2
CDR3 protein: CASSPGLAGGFGELFF
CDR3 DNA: TGTGCCAGCAGCCCTGGACTAGCGGGAGGGTTCGGGGAGCTGTTTTTT

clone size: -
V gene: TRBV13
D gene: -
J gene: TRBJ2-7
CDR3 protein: CASSPALGSYEQYF
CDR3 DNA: TGTGCCAGCAGCCCAGCCTTGGGCTCCTACGAGCAGTACTTC

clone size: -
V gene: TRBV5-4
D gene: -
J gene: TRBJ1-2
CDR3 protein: CASSFGGLAGYTF
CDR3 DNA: TGTGCCAGCAGCTTCGGGGGATTAGCTGGCTACACCTTC

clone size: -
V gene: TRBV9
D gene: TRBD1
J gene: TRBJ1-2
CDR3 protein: CASSRDREFGYTF
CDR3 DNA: TGTGCCAGCAGCCGGGACAGGGAGTTTGGCTACACCTTC

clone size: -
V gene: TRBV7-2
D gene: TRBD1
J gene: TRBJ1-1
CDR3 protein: CASSLEDRVTEAFF
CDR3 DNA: TGTGCCAGCAGCTTAGAGGACAGGGTTACTGAAGCTTTCTTT

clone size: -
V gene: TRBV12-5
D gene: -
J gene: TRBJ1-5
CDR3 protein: CASGPSEGGSNQPQHF
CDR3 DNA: TGTGCTAGTGGTCCCTCGGAAGGGGGTAGCAATCAGCCCCAGCATTTT

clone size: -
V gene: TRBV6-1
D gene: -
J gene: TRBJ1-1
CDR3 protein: CATHTTGTTEAFF
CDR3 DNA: TGTGCCACCCATACTACAGGGACCACTGAAGCTTTCTTT

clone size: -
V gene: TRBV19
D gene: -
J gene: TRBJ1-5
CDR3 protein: CASSISRQSNQPQHF
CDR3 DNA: TGTGCCAGTAGTATATCTAGACAGAGCAATCAGCCCCAGCATTTT

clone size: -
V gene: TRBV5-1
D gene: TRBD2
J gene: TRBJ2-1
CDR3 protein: CASSLVGSGRNEQFF
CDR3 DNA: TGCGCCAGCAGCTTGGTGGGTAGCGGGAGAAACGAGCAGTTCTTC

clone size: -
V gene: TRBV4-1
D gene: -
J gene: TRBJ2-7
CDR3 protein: CASSQEGLTYEQYF
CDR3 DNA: TGCGCCAGCAGCCAAGAAGGACTAACCTACGAGCAGTACTTC

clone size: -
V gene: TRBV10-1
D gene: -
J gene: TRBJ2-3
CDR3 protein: CASSDPGGSGTDTQYF
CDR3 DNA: TGCGCCAGCAGTGACCCCGGGGGCTCGGGTACAGATACGCAGTATTTT

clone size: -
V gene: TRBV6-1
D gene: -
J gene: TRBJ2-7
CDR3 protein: CASNNRVSGFYEQYF
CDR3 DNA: TGTGCCAGTAATAACCGGGTTAGCGGATTCTACGAGCAGTACTTC

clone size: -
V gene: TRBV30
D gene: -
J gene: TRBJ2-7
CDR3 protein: CAWSVRSSYEQYF
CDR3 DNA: TGTGCCTGGAGTGTACGGTCTTCTTACGAGCAGTACTTC

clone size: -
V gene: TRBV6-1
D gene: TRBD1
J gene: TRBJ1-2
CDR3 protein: CASSEAGTGDGYTF
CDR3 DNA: TGTGCCAGCAGTGAAGCCGGGACAGGGGATGGCTACACCTTC

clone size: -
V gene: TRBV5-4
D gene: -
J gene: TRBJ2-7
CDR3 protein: CASSLEGGGNEQYF
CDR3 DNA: TGTGCCAGCAGCTTGGAGGGAGGGGGCAACGAGCAGTACTTC

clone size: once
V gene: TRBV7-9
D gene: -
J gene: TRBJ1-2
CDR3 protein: CASSLDIGPTKSYTF
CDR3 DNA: TGTGCCAGCAGCTTAGATATAGGACCCACTAAGAGCTACACCTTC

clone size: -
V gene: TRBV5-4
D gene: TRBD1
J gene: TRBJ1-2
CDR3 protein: CASSPGQGADYGYTF
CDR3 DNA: TGTGCCAGCAGCCCCGGACAGGGGGCGGACTATGGCTACACCTTC

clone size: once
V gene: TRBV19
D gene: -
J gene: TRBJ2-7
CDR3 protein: CASSVKGEQYF
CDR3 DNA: TGTGCCAGTAGTGTCAAGGGCGAGCAGTACTTC

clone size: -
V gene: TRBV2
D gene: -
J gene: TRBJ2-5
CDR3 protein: CASSTGLGETQYF
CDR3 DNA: TGTGCCAGCAGTACTGGACTGGGGGAGACCCAGTACTTC

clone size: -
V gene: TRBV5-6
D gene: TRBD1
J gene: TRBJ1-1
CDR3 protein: CASSPQGAGTEAFF
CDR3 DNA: TGTGCCAGCAGCCCGCAGGGGGCGGGCACTGAAGCTTTCTTT

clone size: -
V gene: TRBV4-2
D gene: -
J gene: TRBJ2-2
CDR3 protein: CASSVKAGELFF
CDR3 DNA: TGTGCCAGCAGCGTCAAGGCCGGGGAGCTGTTTTTT

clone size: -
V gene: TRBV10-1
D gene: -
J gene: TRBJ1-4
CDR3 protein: CARRGESNEKLFF
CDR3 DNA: TGCGCCAGAAGGGGGGAGTCTAATGAAAAACTGTTTTTT

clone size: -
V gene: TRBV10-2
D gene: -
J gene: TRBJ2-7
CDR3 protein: CASSWDQPGYEQYF
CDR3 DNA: TGCGCCAGCAGTTGGGACCAACCTGGGTACGAGCAGTACTTC

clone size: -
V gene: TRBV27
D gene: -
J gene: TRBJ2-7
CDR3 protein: CASSPWRLGMAGRGDEQYF
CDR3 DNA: TGTGCCAGCAGTCCATGGCGATTAGGTATGGCGGGACGGGGTGACGAGCAGTACTTC